The entry that follows covers one TCR beta chain sequence. Sequencing used immunoSEQ multiplex PCR; TCRdb keeps in-frame clones, though not all of them. The sample has 15,000 or so clones, roughly 84% seen once. The CDR3 is made up of 13 amino acids. The V end lost 3 bases, the J end lost 5 bases, and 11 bases lay between the germline ends. The germline V gene has CDR1 MDHEN and CDR2 SYDVKM. The source of the sample is a study of monozygotic twins with cystic fibrosis. The J gene is TRBJ2-7, the V gene TRBV28; no reliable D call. This clonotype originated in a boy younger than 18 with cystic fibrosis. Material for sequencing was blood. CDR3 region: CASSFGQVNEQYF. The CDR3 DNA reads as TGTGCCAGCAGTTTCGGGCAGGTCAACGAGCAGTACTTC. The entire variable domain, with the rest obtained from reference TRBV28 and TRBJ2-7, is as follows: DVKVTQSSRYLVKRTGEKVFLECVQDMDHENMFWYRQDPGLGLRLIYFSYDVKMKEKGDIPEGYSVSREKKERFSLILESASTNQTSMYLCASSFGQVNEQYFGPGTRLTVT.